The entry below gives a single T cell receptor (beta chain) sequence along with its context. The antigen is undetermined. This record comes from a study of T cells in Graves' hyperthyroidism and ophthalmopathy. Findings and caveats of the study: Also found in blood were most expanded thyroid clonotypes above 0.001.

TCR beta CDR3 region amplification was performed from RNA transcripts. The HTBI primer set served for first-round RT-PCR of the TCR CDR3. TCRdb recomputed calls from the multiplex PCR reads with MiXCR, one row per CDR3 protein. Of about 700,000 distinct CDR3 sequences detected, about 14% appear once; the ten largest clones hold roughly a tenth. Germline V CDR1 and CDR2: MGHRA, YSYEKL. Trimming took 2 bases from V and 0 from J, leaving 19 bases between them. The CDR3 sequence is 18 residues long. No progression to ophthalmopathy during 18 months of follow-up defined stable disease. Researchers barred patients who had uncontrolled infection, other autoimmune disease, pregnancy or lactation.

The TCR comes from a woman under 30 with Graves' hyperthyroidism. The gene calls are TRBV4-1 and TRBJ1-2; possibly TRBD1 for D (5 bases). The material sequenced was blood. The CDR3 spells CASSQHPTVRGANYGYTF. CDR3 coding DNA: TGCGCCAGCAGCCAACACCCTACTGTAAGGGGAGCTAACTATGGCTACACCTTC.